This TCR beta chain stems from a study of T cell responses to AZD1222 COVID-19 vaccine. Across the study: Second-dose recipients at about 4 or about 12 weeks were treated as one pooled group.

Using immunoSEQ multiplex PCR, the repertoire was profiled, and TCRdb retains in-frame clones only, with some absent. The sample yields roughly 130,000 clones, roughly 90% seen once. The ends lost 8 bases at V and 4 bases at J; junction bases unmatched: 14. CDR3 length: 15 amino acids. The germline CDR1 and CDR2 sequences are LNHDA and SQIVND (reference sequence). This clone was seen just once. Its antigen is currently unknown. Notes on the study in general: Among those given AZD1222, only five or six were seropositive at baseline. Females made up more of the donors, who were largely white British, and clonal diversity may have come out too low. Unmutated variant regions are reportedly targeted by nearly half of spike-specific TCRs.

The sample here was peripheral blood, taken on day 0 of AZD1222 vaccination. The chain joins TRBV19 to TRBJ2-7, with TRBD1 identical over 7 bases. The receptor was derived from an adult in good health. DNA for the CDR3: TGTGCCAGTCAGCTCCGGGACAGCGGATTTTACGAGCAGTACTTC. Residues: CASQLRDSGFYEQYF.